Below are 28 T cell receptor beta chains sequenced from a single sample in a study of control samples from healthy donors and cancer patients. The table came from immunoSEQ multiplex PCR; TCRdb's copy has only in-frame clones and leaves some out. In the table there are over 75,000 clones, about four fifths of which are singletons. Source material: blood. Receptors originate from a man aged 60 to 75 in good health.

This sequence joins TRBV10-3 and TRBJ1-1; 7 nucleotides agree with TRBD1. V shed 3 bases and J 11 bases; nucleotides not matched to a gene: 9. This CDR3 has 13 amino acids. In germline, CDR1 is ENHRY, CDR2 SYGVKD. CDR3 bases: TGTGCCATCAGTGAATTAAAGACAGGGTCGGCTTTCTTT. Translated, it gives CAISELKTGSAFF.

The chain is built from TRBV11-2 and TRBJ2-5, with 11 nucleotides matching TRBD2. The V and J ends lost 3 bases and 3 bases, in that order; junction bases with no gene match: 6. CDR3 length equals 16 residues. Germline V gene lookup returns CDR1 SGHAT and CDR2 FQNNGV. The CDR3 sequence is CASSFLLLAGEETQYF. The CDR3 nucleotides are TGTGCCAGCAGCTTCCTATTACTAGCGGGGGAAGAGACCCAGTACTTC.

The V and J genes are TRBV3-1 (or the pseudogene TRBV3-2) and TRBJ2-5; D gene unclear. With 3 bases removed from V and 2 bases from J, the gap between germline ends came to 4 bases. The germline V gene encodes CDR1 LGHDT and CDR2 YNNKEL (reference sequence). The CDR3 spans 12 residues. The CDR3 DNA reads TGTGCCAGCAGCCATGGACAAGAGACCCAGTACTTC. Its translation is CASSHGQETQYF.

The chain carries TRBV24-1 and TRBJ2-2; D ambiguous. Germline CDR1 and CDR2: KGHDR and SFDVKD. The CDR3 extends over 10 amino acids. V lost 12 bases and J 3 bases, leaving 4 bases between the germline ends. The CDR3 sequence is CASYTGELFF. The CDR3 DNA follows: TGTGCCTCATACACCGGGGAGCTGTTTTTT.

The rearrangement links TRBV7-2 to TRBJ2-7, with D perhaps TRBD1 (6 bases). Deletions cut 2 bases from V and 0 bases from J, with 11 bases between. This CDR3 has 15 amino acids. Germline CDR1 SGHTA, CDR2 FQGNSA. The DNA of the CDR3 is TGTGCCAGCAGCTTAACTCCAGGGGCCTCCTACGAGCAGTACTTC. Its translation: CASSLTPGASYEQYF.

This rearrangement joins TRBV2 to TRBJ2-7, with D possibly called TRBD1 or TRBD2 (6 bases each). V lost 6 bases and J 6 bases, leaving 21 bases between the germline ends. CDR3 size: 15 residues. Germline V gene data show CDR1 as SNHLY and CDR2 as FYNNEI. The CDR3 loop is CASRWSTQGLSEQYF. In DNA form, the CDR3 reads TGTGCCAGCAGATGGTCTACACAGGGACTCTCCGAGCAGTACTTC.

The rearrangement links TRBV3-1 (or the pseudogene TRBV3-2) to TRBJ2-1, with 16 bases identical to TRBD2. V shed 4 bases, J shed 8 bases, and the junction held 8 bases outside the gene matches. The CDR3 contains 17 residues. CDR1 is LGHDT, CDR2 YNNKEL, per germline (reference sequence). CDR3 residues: CASSPPGTSGRGHEQFF. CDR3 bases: TGTGCCAGCAGCCCACCTGGGACTAGCGGGAGGGGCCATGAGCAGTTCTTC.

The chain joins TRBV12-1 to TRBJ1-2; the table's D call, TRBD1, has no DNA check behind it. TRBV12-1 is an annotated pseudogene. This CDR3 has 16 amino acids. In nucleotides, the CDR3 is TGTGCCACCGCGACTCCCGTCCAGGGGTTGGCGTATGGCTACACCTTC. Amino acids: CATATPVQGLAYGYTF.

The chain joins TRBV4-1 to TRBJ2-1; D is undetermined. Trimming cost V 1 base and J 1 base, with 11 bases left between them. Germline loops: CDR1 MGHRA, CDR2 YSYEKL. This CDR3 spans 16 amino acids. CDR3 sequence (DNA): TGCGCCAGCAGCCAAGTCGACTTGATTTCCTACAATGAGCAGTTCTTC. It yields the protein CASSQVDLISYNEQFF.

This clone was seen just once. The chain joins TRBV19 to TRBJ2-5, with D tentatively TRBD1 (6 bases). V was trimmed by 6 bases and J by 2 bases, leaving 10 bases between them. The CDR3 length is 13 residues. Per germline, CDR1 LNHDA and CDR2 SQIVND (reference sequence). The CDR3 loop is CASSRGWQETQYF. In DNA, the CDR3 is TGTGCCAGTAGCAGGGGATGGCAAGAGACCCAGTACTTC.

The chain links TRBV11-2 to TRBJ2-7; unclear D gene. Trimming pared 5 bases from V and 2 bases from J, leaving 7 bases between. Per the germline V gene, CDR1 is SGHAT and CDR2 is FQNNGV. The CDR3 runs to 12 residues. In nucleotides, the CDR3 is TGTGCCAGCAGCCCCCTAACCTACGAGCAGTACTTC. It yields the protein CASSPLTYEQYF.

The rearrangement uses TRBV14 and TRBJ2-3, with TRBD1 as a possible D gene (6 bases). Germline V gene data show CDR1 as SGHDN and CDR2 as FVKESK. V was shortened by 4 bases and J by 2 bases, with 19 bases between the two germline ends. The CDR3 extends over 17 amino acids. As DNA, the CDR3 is TGTGCCAGCAGCCTACTCCCGGGACACCCTACCACAGATACGCAGTATTTT. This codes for CASSLLPGHPTTDTQYF.

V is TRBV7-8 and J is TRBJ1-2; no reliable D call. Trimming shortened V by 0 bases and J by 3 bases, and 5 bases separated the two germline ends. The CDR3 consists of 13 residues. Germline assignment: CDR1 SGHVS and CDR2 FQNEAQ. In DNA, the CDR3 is TGTGCCAGCAGCTTAGCGCTGGACTATGGCTACACCTTC. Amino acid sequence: CASSLALDYGYTF.

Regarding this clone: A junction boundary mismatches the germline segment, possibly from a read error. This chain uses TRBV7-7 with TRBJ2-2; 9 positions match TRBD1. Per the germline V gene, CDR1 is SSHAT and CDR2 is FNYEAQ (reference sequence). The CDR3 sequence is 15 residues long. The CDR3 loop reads CASSPDRGDTGELFF. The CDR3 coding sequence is TGTGCTAGCAGTCCAGACAGGGGGGACACCGGGGAGCTGTTTTTT.

The CDR3 loop is CASSPVPGVGETQYF. In nucleotides, the CDR3 is TGTGCCAGCAGTCCCGTCCCAGGAGTGGGGGAGACCCAGTACTTC. The chain couples TRBV2 to TRBJ2-5; D is uncertain. Germline CDR1 and CDR2: SNHLY and FYNNEI. The V end lost 5 bases, the J end lost 5 bases, and 18 bases lay between the germline ends. This CDR3 has 15 residues. The complete variable domain, with remaining parts taken from reference TRBV2 and TRBJ2-5, reads EPEVTQTPSHQVTQMGQEVILRCVPISNHLYFYWYRQILGQKVEFLVSFYNNEISEKSEIFDDQFSVERPDGSNFTLKIRSTKLEDSAMYFCASSPVPGVGETQYFGPGTRLLVL.

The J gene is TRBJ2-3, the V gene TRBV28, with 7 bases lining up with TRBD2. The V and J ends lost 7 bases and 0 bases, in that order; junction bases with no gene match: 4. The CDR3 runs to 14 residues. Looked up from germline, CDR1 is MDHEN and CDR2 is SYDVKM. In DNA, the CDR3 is TGTGCCAGCAACATGCGGGGGAGCACAGATACGCAGTATTTT. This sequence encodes CASNMRGSTDTQYF.

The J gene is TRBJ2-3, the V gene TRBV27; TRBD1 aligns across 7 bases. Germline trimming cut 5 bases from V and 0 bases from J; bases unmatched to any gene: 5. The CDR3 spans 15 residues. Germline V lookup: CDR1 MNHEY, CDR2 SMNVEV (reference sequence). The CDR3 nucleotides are TGTGCCAGCAGTCCGGGACAGTATAGCACAGATACGCAGTATTTT. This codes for CASSPGQYSTDTQYF.

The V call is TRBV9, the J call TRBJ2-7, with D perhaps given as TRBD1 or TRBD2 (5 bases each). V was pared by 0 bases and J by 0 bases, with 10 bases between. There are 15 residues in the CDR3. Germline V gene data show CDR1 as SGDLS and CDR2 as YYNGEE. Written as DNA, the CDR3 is TGTGCCAGCAGCGTAGGCCCCGGGGCCTCCTACGAGCAGTACTTC. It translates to CASSVGPGASYEQYF.

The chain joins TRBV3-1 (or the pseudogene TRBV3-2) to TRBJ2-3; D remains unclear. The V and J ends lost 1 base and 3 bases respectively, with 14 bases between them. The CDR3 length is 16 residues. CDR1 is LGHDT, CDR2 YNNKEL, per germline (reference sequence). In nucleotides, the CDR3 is TGTGCCAGCAGCCAAGGGATTCCCGCTGGGACAGATACGCAGTATTTT. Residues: CASSQGIPAGTDTQYF.

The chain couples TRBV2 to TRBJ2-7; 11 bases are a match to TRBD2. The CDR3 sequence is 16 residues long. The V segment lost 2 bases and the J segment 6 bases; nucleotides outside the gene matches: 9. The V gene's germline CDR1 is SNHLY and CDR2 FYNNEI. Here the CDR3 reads CASSERGLAGTREQYF. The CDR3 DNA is TGTGCCAGCAGTGAAAGAGGACTAGCGGGCACGCGCGAGCAGTACTTC.

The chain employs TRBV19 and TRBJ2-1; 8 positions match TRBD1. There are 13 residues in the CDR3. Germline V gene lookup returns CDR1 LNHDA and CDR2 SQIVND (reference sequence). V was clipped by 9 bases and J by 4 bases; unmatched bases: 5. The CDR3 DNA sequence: TGTGCCAGCCTCCGACAGGGGTACAATGAGCAGTTCTTC. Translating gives CASLRQGYNEQFF.

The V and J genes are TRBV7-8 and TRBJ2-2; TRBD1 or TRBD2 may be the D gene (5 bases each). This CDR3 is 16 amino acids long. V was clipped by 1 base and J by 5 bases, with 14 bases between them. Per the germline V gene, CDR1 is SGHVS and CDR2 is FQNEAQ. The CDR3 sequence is CASSLGHLGVTGELFF. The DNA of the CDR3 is TGTGCCAGCAGCTTAGGTCATTTGGGGGTAACCGGGGAGCTGTTTTTT.

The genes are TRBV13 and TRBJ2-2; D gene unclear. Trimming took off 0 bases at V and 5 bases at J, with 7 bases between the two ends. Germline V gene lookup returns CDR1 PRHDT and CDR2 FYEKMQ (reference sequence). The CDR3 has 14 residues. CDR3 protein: CASSLGRYTGELFF. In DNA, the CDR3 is TGTGCCAGCAGCTTAGGAAGGTATACCGGGGAGCTGTTTTTT.

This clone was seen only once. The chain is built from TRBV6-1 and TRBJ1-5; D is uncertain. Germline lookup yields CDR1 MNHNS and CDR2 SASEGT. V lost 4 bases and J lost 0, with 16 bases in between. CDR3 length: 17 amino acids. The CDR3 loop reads CASSVSGRSYSNQPQHF. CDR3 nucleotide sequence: TGTGCCAGCAGTGTGAGTGGCCGTTCCTATAGCAATCAGCCCCAGCATTTT.

The DNA for the CDR3 is TGTGCCAGCAGCTCGAGTTACCGGGACGGAGGCTACGAGCAGTACTTC. Translation gives CASSSSYRDGGYEQYF. This chain uses TRBV7-6 with TRBJ2-7; D assignment may be TRBD1 or TRBD2 (5 bases each). Germline CDR1 SGHVS, CDR2 FNYEAQ. There are 16 residues in the CDR3. V was pared by 4 bases and J by 3 bases, with 19 bases between.

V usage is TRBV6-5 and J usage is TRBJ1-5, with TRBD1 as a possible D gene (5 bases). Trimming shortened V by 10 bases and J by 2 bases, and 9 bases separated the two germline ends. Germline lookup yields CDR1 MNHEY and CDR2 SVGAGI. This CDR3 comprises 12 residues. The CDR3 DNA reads TGTGCCACCCGGGACGGCAATCAGCCCCAGCATTTT. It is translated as CATRDGNQPQHF.

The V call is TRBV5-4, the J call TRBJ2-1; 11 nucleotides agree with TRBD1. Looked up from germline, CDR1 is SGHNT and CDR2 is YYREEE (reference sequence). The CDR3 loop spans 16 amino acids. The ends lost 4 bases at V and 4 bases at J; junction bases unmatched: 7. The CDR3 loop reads CASSDRTGGPYNEQFF. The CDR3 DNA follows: TGTGCCAGCAGCGATCGGACAGGGGGCCCATACAATGAGCAGTTCTTC.

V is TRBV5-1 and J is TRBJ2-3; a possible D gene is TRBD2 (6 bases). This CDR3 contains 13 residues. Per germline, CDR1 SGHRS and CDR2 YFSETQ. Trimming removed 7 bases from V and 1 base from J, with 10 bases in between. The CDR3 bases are TGCGCCAGCCAAAGGAGGGGCACAGATACGCAGTATTTT. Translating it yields CASQRRGTDTQYF.